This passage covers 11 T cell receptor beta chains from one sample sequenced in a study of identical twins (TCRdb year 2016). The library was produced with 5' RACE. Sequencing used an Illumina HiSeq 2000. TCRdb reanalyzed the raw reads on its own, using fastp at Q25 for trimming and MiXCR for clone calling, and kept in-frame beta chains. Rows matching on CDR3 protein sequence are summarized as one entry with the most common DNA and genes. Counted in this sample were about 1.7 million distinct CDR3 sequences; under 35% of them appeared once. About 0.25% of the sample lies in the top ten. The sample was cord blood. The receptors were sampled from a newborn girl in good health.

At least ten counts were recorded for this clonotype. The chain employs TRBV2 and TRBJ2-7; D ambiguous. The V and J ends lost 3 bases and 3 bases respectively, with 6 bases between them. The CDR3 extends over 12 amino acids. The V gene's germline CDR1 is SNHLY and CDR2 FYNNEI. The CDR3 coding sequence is TGTGCCAGCAGTGATCTCAGCTACGAGCAGTACTTC. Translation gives CASSDLSYEQYF.

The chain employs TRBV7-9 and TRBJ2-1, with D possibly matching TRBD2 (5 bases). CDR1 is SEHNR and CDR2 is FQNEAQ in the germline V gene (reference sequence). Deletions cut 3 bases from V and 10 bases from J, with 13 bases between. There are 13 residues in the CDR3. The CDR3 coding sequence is TGTGCCAGCAGCTTTCCTCTGGAGGTCGAGCAGTTCTTC. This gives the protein CASSFPLEVEQFF.

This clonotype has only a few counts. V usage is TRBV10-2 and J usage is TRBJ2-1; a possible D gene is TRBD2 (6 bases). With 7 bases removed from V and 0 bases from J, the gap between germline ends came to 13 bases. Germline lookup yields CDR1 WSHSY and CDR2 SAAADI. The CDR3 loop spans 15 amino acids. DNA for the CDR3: TGCGCCAGCAAGCGCGCGGGGAGCTCCTACAATGAGCAGTTCTTC. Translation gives CASKRAGSSYNEQFF.

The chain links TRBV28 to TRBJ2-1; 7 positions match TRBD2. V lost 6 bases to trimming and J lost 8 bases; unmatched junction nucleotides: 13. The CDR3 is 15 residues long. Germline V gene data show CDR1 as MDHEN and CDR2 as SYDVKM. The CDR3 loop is CASRRRAGVGDEQFF. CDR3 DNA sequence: TGTGCCAGCAGAAGAAGGGCGGGAGTGGGGGATGAGCAGTTCTTC.

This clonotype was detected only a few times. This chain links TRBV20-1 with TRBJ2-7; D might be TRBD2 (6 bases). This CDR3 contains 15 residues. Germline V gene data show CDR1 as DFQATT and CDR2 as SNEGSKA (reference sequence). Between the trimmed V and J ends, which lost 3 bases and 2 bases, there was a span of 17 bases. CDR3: CSARVNPAGPYEQYF. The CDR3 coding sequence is TGCAGTGCTAGGGTGAATCCTGCGGGACCCTACGAGCAGTACTTC.

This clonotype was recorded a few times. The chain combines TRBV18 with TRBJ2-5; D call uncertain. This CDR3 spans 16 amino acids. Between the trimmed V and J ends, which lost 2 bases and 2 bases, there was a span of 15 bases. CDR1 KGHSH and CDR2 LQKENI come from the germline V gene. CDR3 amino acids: CASSPILRTLQETQYF. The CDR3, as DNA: TGTGCCAGCTCACCAATCCTGAGGACCTTACAAGAGACCCAGTACTTC.

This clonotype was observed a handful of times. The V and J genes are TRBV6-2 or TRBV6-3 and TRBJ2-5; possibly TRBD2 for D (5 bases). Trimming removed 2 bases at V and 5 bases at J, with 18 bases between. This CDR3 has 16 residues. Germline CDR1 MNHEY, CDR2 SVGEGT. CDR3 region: CASSYGTLLAGETQYF. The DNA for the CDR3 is TGTGCCAGCAGTTACGGAACCCTCCTAGCCGGGGAGACCCAGTACTTC.

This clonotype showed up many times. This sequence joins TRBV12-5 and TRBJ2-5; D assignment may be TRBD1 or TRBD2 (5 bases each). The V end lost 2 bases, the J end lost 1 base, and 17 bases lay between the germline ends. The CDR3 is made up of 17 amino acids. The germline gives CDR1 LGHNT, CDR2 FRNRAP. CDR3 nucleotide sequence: TGTGCTAGTGGTTTGTCCAGTTCGCAGGGAGCCCAAGAGACCCAGTACTTC. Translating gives CASGLSSSQGAQETQYF.

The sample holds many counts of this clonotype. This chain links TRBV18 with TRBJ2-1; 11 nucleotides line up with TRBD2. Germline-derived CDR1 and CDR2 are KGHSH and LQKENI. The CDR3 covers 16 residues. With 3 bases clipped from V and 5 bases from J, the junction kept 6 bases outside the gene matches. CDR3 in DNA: TGTGCCAGCTCACCGCCCGGGACTAGCGGACACAATGAGCAGTTCTTC. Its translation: CASSPPGTSGHNEQFF. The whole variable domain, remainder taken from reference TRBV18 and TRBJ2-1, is NAGVMQNPRHLVRRRGQEARLRCSPMKGHSHVYWYRQLPEEGLKFMVYLQKENIIDESGMPKERFSAEFPKEGPSILRIQQVVRGDSAAYFCASSPPGTSGHNEQFFGPGTRLTVL.

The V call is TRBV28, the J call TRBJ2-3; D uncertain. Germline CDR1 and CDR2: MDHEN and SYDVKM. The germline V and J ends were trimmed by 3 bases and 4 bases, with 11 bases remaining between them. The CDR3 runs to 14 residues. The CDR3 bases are TGTGCCAGCAGTTTTGTGGGTGGCCCAGATACGCAGTATTTT. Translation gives CASSFVGGPDTQYF.

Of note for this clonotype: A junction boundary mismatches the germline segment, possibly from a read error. The CDR3 sequence: CANSLSMDRVQPQHF. Here the CDR3 DNA reads TGTGCCAACAGCTTGTCGATGGACAGGGTACAGCCCCAGCATTTT. The chain employs TRBV5-5 and TRBJ1-5; 8 bases align to TRBD1. There are 15 residues in the CDR3. Per germline, CDR1 SGHKS and CDR2 YYEKEE (reference sequence).